This T cell receptor beta chain emerged from a study of molecular identifiers for immune sequencing clone quantification. Library preparation followed earlier protocols using designated TCR primers. TCRdb passed the PCR reads through MiXCR, listing each CDR3 protein once. The table has some 94,000 distinct CDR3 sequences, about 23% seen once. Concerning this clonotype itself: Its antigen is unidentified.

Study-level findings and limits: Jurkat TCR RNA from one cell was spiked into around 1 million naive cells, and it was reportedly detectable there.

The CDR3 has 19 residues. Trimming took off 2 bases at V and 4 bases at J, with 27 bases between the two ends. The germline gives CDR1 MDHEN, CDR2 SYDVKM. Between about 20,000 and 1,100,000 sorted cells, with 10%, 30% or 50% RNA, yielded naive CD8 libraries. As CD8+CD4-CCR7+CD45RA+ cells, naive CD8 T cells were sorted. The chain recombines TRBV28 with TRBJ2-7, with D possibly called TRBD1 or TRBD2 (5 bases each). This sequence originates from a human donor in good health. Some libraries in this study had Jurkat cell RNA spiked in. The sample consisted of naive CD8+ T cells from blood, with Jurkat cell RNA spiked in. Subset given: FACS-sorted CD8+CD4-CCR7+CD45RA+ naive T cells. CDR3 nucleotide sequence: TGTGCCAGCAGTTTAGTCAACGGGGTACCGGGACGACATGCTTACGAGCAGTACTTC. It is translated as CASSLVNGVPGRHAYEQYF. Based on the CDR3 plus reference TRBV28 and TRBJ2-7, the full variable domain is DVKVTQSSRYLVKRTGEKVFLECVQDMDHENMFWYRQDPGLGLRLIYFSYDVKMKEKGDIPEGYSVSREKKERFSLILESASTNQTSMYLCASSLVNGVPGRHAYEQYFGPGTRLTVT.